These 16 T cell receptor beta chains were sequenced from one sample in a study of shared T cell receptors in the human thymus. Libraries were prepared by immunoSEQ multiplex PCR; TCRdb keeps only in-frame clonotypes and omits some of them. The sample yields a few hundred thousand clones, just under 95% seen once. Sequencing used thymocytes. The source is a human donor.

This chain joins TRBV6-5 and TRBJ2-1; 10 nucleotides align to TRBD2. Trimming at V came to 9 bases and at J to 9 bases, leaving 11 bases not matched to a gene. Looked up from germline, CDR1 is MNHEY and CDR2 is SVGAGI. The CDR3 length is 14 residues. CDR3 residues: CASRPQREGLEQFF. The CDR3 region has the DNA TGTGCCAGTCGTCCCCAGCGGGAGGGCCTTGAGCAGTTCTTC.

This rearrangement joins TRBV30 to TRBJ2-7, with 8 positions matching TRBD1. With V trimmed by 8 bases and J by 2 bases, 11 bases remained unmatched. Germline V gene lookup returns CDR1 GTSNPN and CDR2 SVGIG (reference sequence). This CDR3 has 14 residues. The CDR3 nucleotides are TGTGCCCGGACTGACAGGGGACCCCCCTACGAGCAGTACTTC. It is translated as CARTDRGPPYEQYF.

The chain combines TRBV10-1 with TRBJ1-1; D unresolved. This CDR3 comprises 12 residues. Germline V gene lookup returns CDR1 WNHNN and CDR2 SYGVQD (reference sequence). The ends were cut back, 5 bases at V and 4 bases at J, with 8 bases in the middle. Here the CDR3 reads CASSPRGTEAFF. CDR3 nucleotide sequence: TGCGCCAGCAGTCCTCGGGGCACTGAAGCTTTCTTT.

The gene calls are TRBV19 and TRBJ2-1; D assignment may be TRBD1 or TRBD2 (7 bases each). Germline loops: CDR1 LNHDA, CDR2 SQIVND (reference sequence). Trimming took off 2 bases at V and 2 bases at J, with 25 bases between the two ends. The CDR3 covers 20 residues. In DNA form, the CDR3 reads TGTGCCAGTAGTATACCGGACAGGTGGTCTCTAGCGGCAACCTACAATGAGCAGTTCTTC. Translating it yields CASSIPDRWSLAATYNEQFF.

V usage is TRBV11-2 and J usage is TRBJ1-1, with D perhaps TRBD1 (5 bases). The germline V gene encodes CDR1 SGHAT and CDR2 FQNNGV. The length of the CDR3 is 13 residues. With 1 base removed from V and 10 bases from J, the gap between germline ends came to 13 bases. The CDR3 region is CASSLGRGPGAFF. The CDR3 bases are TGTGCCAGCAGCTTAGGAAGGGGCCCCGGAGCTTTCTTT.

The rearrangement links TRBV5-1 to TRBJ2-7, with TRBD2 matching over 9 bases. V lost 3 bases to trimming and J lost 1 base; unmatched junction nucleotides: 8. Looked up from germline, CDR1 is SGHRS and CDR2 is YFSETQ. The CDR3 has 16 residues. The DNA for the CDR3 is TGCGCCAGCAGCTACGTAGCGGGAGCTAGGTCCTACGAGCAGTACTTC. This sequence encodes CASSYVAGARSYEQYF.

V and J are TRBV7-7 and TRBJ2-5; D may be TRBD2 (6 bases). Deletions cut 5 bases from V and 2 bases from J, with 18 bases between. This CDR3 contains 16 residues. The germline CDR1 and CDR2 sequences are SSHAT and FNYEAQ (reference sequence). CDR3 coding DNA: TGTGCCAGCAGCCCAGGCCCTCGGGAGTTTCAAGAGACCCAGTACTTC. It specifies CASSPGPREFQETQYF.

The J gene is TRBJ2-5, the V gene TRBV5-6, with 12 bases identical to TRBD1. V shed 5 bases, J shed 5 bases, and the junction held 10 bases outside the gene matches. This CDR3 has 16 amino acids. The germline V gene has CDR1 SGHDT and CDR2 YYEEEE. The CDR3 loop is CASRFGTGGVQETQYF. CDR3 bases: TGTGCCAGCAGATTCGGGACAGGGGGCGTTCAGGAGACCCAGTACTTC.

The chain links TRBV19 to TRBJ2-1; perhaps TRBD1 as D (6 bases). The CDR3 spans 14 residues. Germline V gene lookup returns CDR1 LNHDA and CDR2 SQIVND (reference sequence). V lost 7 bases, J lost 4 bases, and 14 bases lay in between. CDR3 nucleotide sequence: TGTGCCAGTAAGAGGCAGAGGGGGTACAATGAGCAGTTCTTC. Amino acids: CASKRQRGYNEQFF.

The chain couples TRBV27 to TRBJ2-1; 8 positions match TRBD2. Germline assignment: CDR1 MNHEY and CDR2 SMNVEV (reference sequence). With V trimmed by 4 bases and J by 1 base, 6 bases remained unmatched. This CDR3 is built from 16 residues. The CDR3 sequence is CASSSTGGPSYNEQFF. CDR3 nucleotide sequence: TGTGCCAGCAGTTCAACGGGAGGGCCGTCCTACAATGAGCAGTTCTTC.

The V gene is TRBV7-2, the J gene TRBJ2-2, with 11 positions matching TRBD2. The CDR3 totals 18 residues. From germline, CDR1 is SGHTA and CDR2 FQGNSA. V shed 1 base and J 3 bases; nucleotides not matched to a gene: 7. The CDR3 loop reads CASSLEETSGIDTGELFF. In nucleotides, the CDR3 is TGTGCCAGCAGCTTAGAGGAGACTAGCGGGATAGACACCGGGGAGCTGTTTTTT.

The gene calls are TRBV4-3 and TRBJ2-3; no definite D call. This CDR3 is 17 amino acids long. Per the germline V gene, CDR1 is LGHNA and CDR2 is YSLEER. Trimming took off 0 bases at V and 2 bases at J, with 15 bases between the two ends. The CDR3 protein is CASSQDPGRPNTDTQYF. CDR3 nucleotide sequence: TGCGCCAGCAGCCAAGATCCAGGACGGCCGAACACAGATACGCAGTATTTT.

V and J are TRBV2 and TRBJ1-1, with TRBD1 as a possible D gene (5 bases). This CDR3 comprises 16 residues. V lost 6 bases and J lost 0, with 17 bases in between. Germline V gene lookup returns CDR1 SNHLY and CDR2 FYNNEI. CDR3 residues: CASRRKLQDMNTEAFF. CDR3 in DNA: TGTGCCAGCAGACGCAAACTACAGGACATGAACACTGAAGCTTTCTTT. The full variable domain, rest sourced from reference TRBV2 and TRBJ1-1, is EPEVTQTPSHQVTQMGQEVILRCVPISNHLYFYWYRQILGQKVEFLVSFYNNEISEKSEIFDDQFSVERPDGSNFTLKIRSTKLEDSAMYFCASRRKLQDMNTEAFFGQGTRLTVV.

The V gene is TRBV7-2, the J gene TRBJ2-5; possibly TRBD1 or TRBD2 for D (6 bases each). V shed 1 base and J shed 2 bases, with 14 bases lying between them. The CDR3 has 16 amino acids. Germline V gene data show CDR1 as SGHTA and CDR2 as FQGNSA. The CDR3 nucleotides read TGTGCCAGCAGCTTAGATCGTGGAGGGGGGCAAGAGACCCAGTACTTC. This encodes CASSLDRGGGQETQYF. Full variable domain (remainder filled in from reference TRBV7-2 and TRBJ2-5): GAGVSQSPSNKVTEKGKDVELRCDPISGHTALYWYRQSLGQGLEFLIYFQGNSAPDKSGLPSDRFSAERTGGSVSTLTIQRTQQEDSAVYLCASSLDRGGGQETQYFGPGTRLLVL.

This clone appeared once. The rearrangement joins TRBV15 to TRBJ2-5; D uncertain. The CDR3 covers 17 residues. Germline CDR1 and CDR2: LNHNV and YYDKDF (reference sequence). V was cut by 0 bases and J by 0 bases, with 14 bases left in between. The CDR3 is CATSRDLRCSYQETQYF. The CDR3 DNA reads TGTGCCACCAGCAGAGATTTAAGATGTAGCTACCAAGAGACCCAGTACTTC.

CDR3 in DNA: TGCGCCAGCAGCTTGTCCGGCGGGGTGAACACTGAAGCTTTCTTT. Translating gives CASSLSGGVNTEAFF. This chain connects TRBV5-1 to TRBJ1-1; D uncertain. Germline values: CDR1 SGHRS, CDR2 YFSETQ. Trimming cost V 1 base and J 0 bases, with 10 bases left between them. The CDR3 sequence is 15 residues long.